A single sample is the source of the 8 T cell receptor beta chains below, sequenced in a study of glioma-infiltrating T cells after dendritic cell vaccination. Libraries were prepared by immunoSEQ multiplex PCR; TCRdb keeps only in-frame clonotypes and omits some of them. Of about 21,000 clones in the sample, approximately 85% were seen once. The material sequenced was blood, taken before dendritic cell vaccination. These receptors came from a human donor with glioblastoma.

The chain couples TRBV30 to TRBJ2-7; 10 bases line up with TRBD2. Germline CDR1 reads GTSNPN; CDR2 reads SVGIG (reference sequence). The CDR3 is made up of 18 amino acids. The ends lost 0 bases at V and 5 bases at J; junction bases unmatched: 16. CDR3 sequence reads: CAWSVLGQLGLAVHEQYF. CDR3 sequence (DNA): TGTGCCTGGAGTGTACTTGGACAGCTAGGACTAGCGGTCCACGAGCAGTACTTC.

V gene TRBV11-1 combines with J gene TRBJ2-7, with unresolved D. The V and J ends lost 1 base and 5 bases respectively, with 3 bases between them. CDR1 is SGHAT, CDR2 FQDESV, per germline (reference sequence). The CDR3 is made up of 11 amino acids. This CDR3 is CASSLDNEQYF. The CDR3, as DNA: TGTGCCAGCAGCTTAGATAACGAGCAGTACTTC.

V gene TRBV7-9 combines with J gene TRBJ2-7, with a weak D call TRBD1 (5 bases). V lost 0 bases and J 4 bases, leaving 13 bases between the germline ends. The CDR3 has 15 amino acids. Germline V gene lookup returns CDR1 SEHNR and CDR2 FQNEAQ (reference sequence). CDR3 in amino acids: CASSLALGYRYEQYF. The CDR3 nucleotides read TGTGCCAGCAGCTTAGCGTTGGGGTACAGGTACGAGCAGTACTTC.

V is TRBV28 and J is TRBJ2-5; D ambiguous. The V and J ends lost 4 bases and 2 bases respectively, with 5 bases between them. The CDR3 loop spans 12 amino acids. Germline-derived CDR1 and CDR2 are MDHEN and SYDVKM. CDR3 bases: TGTGCCAGCAGTTCAGATCAAGAGACCCAGTACTTC. Translating gives CASSSDQETQYF. The full variable domain, rest sourced from reference TRBV28 and TRBJ2-5, is DVKVTQSSRYLVKRTGEKVFLECVQDMDHENMFWYRQDPGLGLRLIYFSYDVKMKEKGDIPEGYSVSREKKERFSLILESASTNQTSMYLCASSSDQETQYFGPGTRLLVL.

This clone was seen more than once but under ten times. The chain employs TRBV5-6 and TRBJ2-6; perhaps TRBD1 as D (5 bases). V gave up 3 bases and J gave up 0 bases, with 7 bases separating them. Germline CDR1 SGHDT, CDR2 YYEEEE. The CDR3 is 15 residues long. The CDR3 region has the DNA TGTGCCAGCAGCTCCAGGGCCTCTGGGGCCAACGTCCTGACTTTC. Its protein product is CASSSRASGANVLTF.

The V call is TRBV15, the J call TRBJ2-3; D may be TRBD1 (6 bases). This CDR3 is 14 amino acids long. The V gene's germline CDR1 is LNHNV and CDR2 YYDKDF (reference sequence). V was shortened by 3 bases and J by 8 bases, with 15 bases between the two germline ends. CDR3 in amino acids: CATSSEFGGGTQYF. The CDR3 DNA follows: TGTGCCACCAGCAGTGAGTTTGGGGGCGGTACGCAGTATTTT.

A remark on this clone: The germline gene is not matched at one end of the junction; a read error may be the cause. CDR3 sequence: CATSRDPDTEAFF. Here the CDR3 DNA reads TGTGCCACCAGCAGAGATCCTGACACCGAAGCTTTCTTT. The chain combines TRBV15 with TRBJ1-1; D remains unclear. The CDR3 length is 13 residues. CDR1 LNHNV and CDR2 YYDKDF come from the germline V gene (reference sequence).

V usage is TRBV19 and J usage is TRBJ2-2; 9 bases line up with TRBD2. Unmatched junction bases numbered 5, after V lost 4 bases and J lost 5 bases. The CDR3 runs to 15 residues. The germline V gene has CDR1 LNHDA and CDR2 SQIVND (reference sequence). The CDR3, as DNA: TGTGCCAGTAGTAGTCTAGCGGGACCGACCGGGGAGCTGTTTTTT. As protein: CASSSLAGPTGELFF.